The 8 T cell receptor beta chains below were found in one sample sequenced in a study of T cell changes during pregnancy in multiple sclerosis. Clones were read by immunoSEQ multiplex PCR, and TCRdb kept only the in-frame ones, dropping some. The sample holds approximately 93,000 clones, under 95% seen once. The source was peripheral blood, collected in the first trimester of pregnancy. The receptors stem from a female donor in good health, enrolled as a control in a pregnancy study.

CDR3 DNA: TGTGCCAGCAGAGAGGTCGGACAGCAAAACATTCAGTACTTC. The encoded protein is CASREVGQQNIQYF. This chain uses TRBV2 with TRBJ2-4; a possible D gene is TRBD1 (6 bases). Germline loops: CDR1 SNHLY, CDR2 FYNNEI. The germline V and J ends were trimmed by 6 bases and 5 bases, with 14 bases remaining between them. This CDR3 has 14 amino acids. The whole variable domain, filled in from reference TRBV2 and TRBJ2-4, reads EPEVTQTPSHQVTQMGQEVILRCVPISNHLYFYWYRQILGQKVEFLVSFYNNEISEKSEIFDDQFSVERPDGSNFTLKIRSTKLEDSAMYFCASREVGQQNIQYFGAGTRLSVL.

The CDR3 protein is CASSYSTGGYEQYF. CDR3 sequence (DNA): TGTGCCAGCAGTTACTCGACCGGGGGCTACGAGCAGTACTTC. The V and J genes are TRBV6-5 and TRBJ2-7; the D gene is possibly TRBD2 (6 bases). With 0 bases removed from V and 3 bases from J, the gap between germline ends came to 9 bases. In germline, CDR1 is MNHEY, CDR2 SVGAGI. This CDR3 comprises 14 residues.

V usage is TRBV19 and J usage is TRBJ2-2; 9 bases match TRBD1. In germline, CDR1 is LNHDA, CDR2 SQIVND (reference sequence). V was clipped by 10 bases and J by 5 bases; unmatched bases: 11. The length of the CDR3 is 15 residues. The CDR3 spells CATLGTGKDTGELFF. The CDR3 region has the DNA TGTGCCACCCTTGGGACAGGGAAGGATACCGGGGAGCTGTTTTTT. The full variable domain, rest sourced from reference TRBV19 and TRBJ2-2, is DGGITQSPKYLFRKEGQNVTLSCEQNLNHDAMYWYRQDPGQGLRLIYYSQIVNDFQKGDIAEGYSVSREKKESFPLTVTSAQKNPTAFYLCATLGTGKDTGELFFGEGSRLTVL.

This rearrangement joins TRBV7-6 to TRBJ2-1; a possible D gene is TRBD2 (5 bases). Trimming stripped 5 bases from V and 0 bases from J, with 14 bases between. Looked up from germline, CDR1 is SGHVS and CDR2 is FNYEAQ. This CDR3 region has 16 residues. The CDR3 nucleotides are TGTGCCAGCAGCGCCCCCCGGGGAATCTCCTACAATGAGCAGTTCTTC. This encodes CASSAPRGISYNEQFF.

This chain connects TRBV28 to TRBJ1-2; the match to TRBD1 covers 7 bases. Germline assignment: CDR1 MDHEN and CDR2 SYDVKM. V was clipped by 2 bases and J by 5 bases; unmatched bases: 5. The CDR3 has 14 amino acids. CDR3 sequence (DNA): TGTGCCAGCAGTTTAGGGCAGGGGGGATATGGCTACACCTTC. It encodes CASSLGQGGYGYTF.

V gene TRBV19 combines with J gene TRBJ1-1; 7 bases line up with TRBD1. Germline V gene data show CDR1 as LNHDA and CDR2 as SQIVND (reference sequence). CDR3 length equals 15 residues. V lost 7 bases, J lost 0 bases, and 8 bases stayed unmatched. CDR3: CASIRDSNLNTEAFF. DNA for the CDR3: TGTGCCAGTATCCGGGACAGCAATTTGAACACTGAAGCTTTCTTT.

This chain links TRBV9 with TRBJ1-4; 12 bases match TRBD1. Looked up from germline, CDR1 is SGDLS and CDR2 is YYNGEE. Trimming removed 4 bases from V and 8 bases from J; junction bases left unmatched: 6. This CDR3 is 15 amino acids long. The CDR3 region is CASSNPGQGAEKLFF. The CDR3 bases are TGTGCCAGCAGCAACCCGGGACAGGGGGCGGAAAAACTGTTTTTT.

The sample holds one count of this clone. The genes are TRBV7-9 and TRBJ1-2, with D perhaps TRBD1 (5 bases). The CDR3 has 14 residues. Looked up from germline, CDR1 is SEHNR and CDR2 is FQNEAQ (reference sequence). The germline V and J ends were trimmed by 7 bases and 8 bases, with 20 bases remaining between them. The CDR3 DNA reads TGTGCCAGCACCACTGCGGGGGACCGGTTGGGCTACACCTTC. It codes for CASTTAGDRLGYTF.